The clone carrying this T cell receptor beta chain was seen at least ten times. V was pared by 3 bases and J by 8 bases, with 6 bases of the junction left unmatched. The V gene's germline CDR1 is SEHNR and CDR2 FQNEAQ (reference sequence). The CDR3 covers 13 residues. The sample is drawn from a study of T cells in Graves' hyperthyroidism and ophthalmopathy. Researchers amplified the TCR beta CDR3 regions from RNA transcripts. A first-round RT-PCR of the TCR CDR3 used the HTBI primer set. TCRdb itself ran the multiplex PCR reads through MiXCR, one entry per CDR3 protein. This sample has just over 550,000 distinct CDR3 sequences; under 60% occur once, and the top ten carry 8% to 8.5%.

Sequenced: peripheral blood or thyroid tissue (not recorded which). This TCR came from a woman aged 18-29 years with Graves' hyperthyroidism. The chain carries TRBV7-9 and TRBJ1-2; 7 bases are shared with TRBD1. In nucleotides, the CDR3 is TGTGCCAGCAGCTTGGAGGGGGCTGGAGGCTACACCTTC. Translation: CASSLEGAGGYTF.